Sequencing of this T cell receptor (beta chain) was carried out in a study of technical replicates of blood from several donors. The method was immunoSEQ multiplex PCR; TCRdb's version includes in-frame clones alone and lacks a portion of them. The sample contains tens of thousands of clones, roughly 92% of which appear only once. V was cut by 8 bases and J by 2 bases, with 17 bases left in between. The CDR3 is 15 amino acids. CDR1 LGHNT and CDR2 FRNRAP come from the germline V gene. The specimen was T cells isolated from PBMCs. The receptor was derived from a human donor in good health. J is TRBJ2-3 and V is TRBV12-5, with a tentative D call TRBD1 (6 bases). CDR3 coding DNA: TGTGCTAGTCTGAGGCAAGGACAGTCCACAGATACGCAGTATTTT. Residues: CASLRQGQSTDTQYF. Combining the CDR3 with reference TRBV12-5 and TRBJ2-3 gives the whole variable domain DARVTQTPRHKVTEMGQEVTMRCQPILGHNTVFWYRQTMMQGLELLAYFRNRAPLDDSGMPKDRFSAEMPDATLATLKIQPSEPRDSAVYFCASLRQGQSTDTQYFGPGTRLTVL.